This T cell receptor (beta chain) is from a study of blood T cell repertoires in COVID-19. Overall study context: Both acute and convalescent COVID-19 samples were obtained from the United States, Italy and Spain. Sample material is recorded as cDNA or gDNA derived from T cells, B-cell-depleted T cells, or PBMCs.

This clone was observed a single time. Authors' methods: From reference gene primer amplification, estimates of nucleated cell counts were derived. Data came from immunoSEQ multiplex PCR; TCRdb stores just in-frame clones and leaves some out. V and J calls and clone size follow that table, whereas D and trimming were derived from the DNA. The data contain approximately 50,000 clones, 84% of them seen just once; the ten biggest clones take up approximately 19%. Germline-derived CDR1 and CDR2 are SGDLS and YYNGEE. Losses at the gene ends were 0 bases for V and 10 bases for J; bases not matched to a gene: 16. The CDR3 is made up of 16 amino acids.

The sequence was obtained from a man aged 65 to 85 with active COVID-19. Sequencing was carried out using peripheral blood. The rearrangement uses TRBV9 and TRBJ2-7, with 7 bases aligning to TRBD2. CDR3 amino acids: CASSVGGGAGEWDQYF. For the CDR3, the DNA is TGTGCCAGCAGCGTAGGGGGCGGTGCGGGAGAATGGGATCAGTACTTC.